The following is a T cell receptor (beta chain) sequence with its context. The entry originates in a study of blood T cell repertoires in COVID-19. Which cohort a participant joined came from the clinical history participants gave. Original handling: Amplification from reference gene primers served as the basis for estimated nucleated cell counts. Data came from immunoSEQ multiplex PCR; TCRdb stores just in-frame clones and leaves some out. From that table come the V and J calls and clone size; the DNA was used to work out D and trimming. There are about 300,000 clones in the sample; almost 90% occur only once, and around 4.3% lies in the top ten. The CDR3 is 14 amino acids. The J segment lost 4 bases and the V segment lost 1 base, leaving 2 bases of the junction unmatched. Looked up from germline, CDR1 is LNHDA and CDR2 is SQIVND (reference sequence).

The sequencing input was PBMCs or T cells enriched from blood (not recorded which). The origin of this receptor is a woman aged 18-35 years with acute COVID-19. The chain employs TRBV19 and TRBJ2-3, with 7 bases identical to TRBD1. The CDR3 here is CASSIGTGADTQYF. CDR3 DNA sequence: TGTGCCAGTAGTATAGGGACAGGCGCAGATACGCAGTATTTT.